The 5 T cell receptor beta chains reported below all come from one sample, sequenced in a study of shared clonotypes between healthy human individuals. The protocol was immunoSEQ multiplex PCR, while the TCRdb copy is restricted to in-frame clones and leaves out a portion. Altogether about 2.4 million clones are present, about 92% being singletons, with the ten largest covering 0.13% to 0.15%. Sequencing was performed on naive CD4+ T cells sorted from blood. Documented subset: CD45RA+ positively selected. All receptors come from a man aged 18 to 29 in good health.

The chain has TRBV5-4 and TRBJ1-6; D is unclear. The V gene's germline CDR1 is SGHNT and CDR2 YYREEE (reference sequence). The CDR3 is made up of 16 amino acids. With 4 bases removed from V and 5 bases from J, the gap between germline ends came to 16 bases. The CDR3 DNA follows: TGTGCCAGCAGCCCCGTCCGGGGAGGTAATAATTCACCCCTCCACTTT. Protein: CASSPVRGGNNSPLHF.

This clone turned up a few times. The chain has TRBV28 and TRBJ1-4; 7 nucleotides align to TRBD1. CDR1 MDHEN and CDR2 SYDVKM come from the germline V gene. V gave up 6 bases and J gave up 7 bases; unmatched junction bases: 5. The CDR3 length is 13 residues. The CDR3 spells CASRTGEVEKLFF. CDR3 in DNA: TGTGCCAGCAGAACAGGGGAGGTTGAAAAACTGTTTTTT.

As to this clone: This specimen includes other DNA sequences encoding the same CDR3. The chain is built from TRBV5-1 and TRBJ1-1, with 7 bases aligning to TRBD1. J gave up 4 bases and V 1 base, and 7 bases lay outside the gene matches. The CDR3 contains 15 residues. Germline lookup yields CDR1 SGHRS and CDR2 YFSETQ. In DNA form, the CDR3 reads TGCGCCAGCAGCTTGCAGAGACAGGGCGCCACTGAAGCTTTCTTT. This encodes CASSLQRQGATEAFF.

This chain joins TRBV14 and TRBJ1-1; possible D gene TRBD1, 6 bases. V dropped 3 bases and J dropped 1 base, with 9 bases sitting between them. This CDR3 comprises 14 residues. Germline V CDR1 and CDR2: SGHDN, FVKESK. CDR3 in amino acids: CASSQGARNTEAFF. DNA for the CDR3: TGTGCCAGCAGCCAGGGGGCGCGGAACACTGAAGCTTTCTTT.

The chain links TRBV7-9 to TRBJ2-3; unclear D gene. Trimming pared 2 bases from V and 0 bases from J, leaving 12 bases between. The V gene's germline CDR1 is SEHNR and CDR2 FQNEAQ (reference sequence). This CDR3 is built from 16 residues. The chain's CDR3 is CASSLFWATSTDTQYF. CDR3 nucleotide sequence: TGTGCCAGCAGCTTATTTTGGGCTACTAGCACAGATACGCAGTATTTT.